A selection of T cell receptor beta chains follows, all from one sample in a study of identical twins. TCRdb ran MiXCR on the 5' RACE reads and lists one entry per CDR3 protein. The table includes 500,000 to 700,000 distinct CDR3 sequences, 7.1% detected once. This sample was shared with a second study, whose subject was yellow fever vaccine responses in identical twins.

The sample taken for sequencing was PBMCs. Every receptor here comes from a woman aged 18 to 35 in good health. Both conserved end residues are part of each CDR3. The D gene is left open where the match is weak. A clone size is listed for some rows: how often the clone was seen (once, few, many), or a class if it is expanded.

J gene	D gene	clone size	V gene	CDR3 protein	CDR3 DNA
TRBJ1-6	.	.	TRBV7-9	CASSERWTENSPLHF	TGTGCCAGCAGCGAGCGATGGACAGAAAATTCACCCCTCCACTTT
TRBJ1-4	TRBD1	.	TRBV7-9	CASSKGQGHEKLFF	TGTGCCAGCAGCAAGGGACAGGGTCATGAAAAACTGTTTTTT
TRBJ2-2	.	many	TRBV29-1	CSVPLPEGPDTGELFF	TGCAGCGTTCCCCTACCTGAAGGGCCGGACACCGGGGAGCTGTTTTTT
TRBJ2-2	.	.	TRBV10-3	CAISRALTGVGTGELFF	TGTGCCATCAGTCGAGCTCTGACGGGAGTTGGGACCGGGGAGCTGTTTTTT
TRBJ1-1	.	many	TRBV10-2	CASTPGADPEAFF	TGCGCCAGCACCCCAGGGGCAGATCCCGAAGCTTTCTTT
TRBJ2-1	TRBD2	.	TRBV5-1	CASSIGTSGPSEQFF	TGCGCCAGCAGCATTGGGACTAGCGGGCCCAGTGAGCAGTTCTTC
TRBJ2-7	.	.	TRBV12-3/TRBV12-4	CASSLALEPRRFYEQYF	TGTGCCAGCAGTTTAGCTCTCGAACCCCGCAGATTCTACGAGCAGTACTTC
TRBJ2-1	TRBD2	.	TRBV20-1	CSAPDSGRTYNEQFF	TGCAGTGCCCCTGATAGCGGGAGGACCTACAATGAGCAGTTCTTC
TRBJ2-7	TRBD1	.	TRBV28	CASSSPATGSYEQYF	TGTGCCAGCAGTTCGCCGGCGACAGGGTCCTACGAGCAGTACTTC
TRBJ2-7	.	few	TRBV7-2	CASSLVQAAYEQYF	TGTGCCAGCAGCTTAGTGCAGGCAGCCTACGAGCAGTACTTC
TRBJ2-5	TRBD2	few	TRBV10-3	CAISESKASGGIRETQYF	TGTGCCATCAGTGAGTCGAAGGCTAGCGGGGGGATCCGGGAGACCCAGTACTTC
TRBJ2-3	TRBD2	.	TRBV28	CASSFPGGPFVVDTQYF	TGTGCCAGCAGTTTTCCGGGAGGGCCTTTTGTAGTAGATACGCAGTATTTT
TRBJ2-7	TRBD2	once	TRBV2	CASSYTSGRIQIPSSYEQYF	TGTGCCAGCAGTTACACAAGCGGGAGGATACAAATACCTAGCTCCTACGAGCAGTACTTC
TRBJ2-2	TRBD1	few	TRBV18	CASSGQGAVTGELFF	TGTGCCAGCTCCGGACAGGGGGCCGTAACCGGGGAGCTGTTTTTT
TRBJ1-5	.	.	TRBV7-9	CASSLKQGEPQHF	TGTGCCAGCAGCTTGAAACAGGGAGAGCCCCAGCATTTT